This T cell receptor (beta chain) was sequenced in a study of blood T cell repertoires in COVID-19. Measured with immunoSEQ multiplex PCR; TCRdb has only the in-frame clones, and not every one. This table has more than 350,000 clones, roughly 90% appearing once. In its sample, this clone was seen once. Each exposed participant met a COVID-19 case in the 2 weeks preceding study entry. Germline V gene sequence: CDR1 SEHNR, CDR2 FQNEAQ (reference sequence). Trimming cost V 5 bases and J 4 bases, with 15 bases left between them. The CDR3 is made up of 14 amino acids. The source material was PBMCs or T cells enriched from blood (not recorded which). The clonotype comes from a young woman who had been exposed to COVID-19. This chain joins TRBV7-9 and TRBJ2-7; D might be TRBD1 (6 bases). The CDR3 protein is CASSRPGQPYEQYF. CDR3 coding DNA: TGTGCCAGCAGCCGACCGGGACAACCATACGAGCAGTACTTC.